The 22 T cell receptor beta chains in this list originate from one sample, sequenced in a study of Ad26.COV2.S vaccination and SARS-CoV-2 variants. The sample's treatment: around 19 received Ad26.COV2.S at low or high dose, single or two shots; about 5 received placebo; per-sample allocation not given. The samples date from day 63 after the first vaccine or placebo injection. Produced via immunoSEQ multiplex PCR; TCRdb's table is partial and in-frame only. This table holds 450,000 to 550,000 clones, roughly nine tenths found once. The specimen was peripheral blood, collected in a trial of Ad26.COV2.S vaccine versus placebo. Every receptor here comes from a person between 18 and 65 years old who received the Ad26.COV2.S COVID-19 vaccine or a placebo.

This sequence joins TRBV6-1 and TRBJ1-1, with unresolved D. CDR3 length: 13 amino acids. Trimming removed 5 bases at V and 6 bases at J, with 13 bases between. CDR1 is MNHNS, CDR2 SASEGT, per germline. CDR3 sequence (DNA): TGTGCCAGCAGTTATACCCCGGGCCCTGAAGCTTTCTTT. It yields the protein CASSYTPGPEAFF.

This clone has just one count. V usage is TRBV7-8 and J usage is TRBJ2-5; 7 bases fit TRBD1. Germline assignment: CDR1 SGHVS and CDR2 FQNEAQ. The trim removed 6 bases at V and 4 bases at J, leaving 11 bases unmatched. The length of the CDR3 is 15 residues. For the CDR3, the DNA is TGTGCCAGCAGTCAGGTTGGGGACAGAGGAGAGACCCAGTACTTC. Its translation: CASSQVGDRGETQYF.

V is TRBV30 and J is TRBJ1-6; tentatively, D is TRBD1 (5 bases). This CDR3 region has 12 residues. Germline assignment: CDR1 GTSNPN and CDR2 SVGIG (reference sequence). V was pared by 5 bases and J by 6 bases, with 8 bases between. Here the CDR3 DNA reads TGTGCCTGGTCACAGGTTAATTCACCCCTCCACTTT. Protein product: CAWSQVNSPLHF.

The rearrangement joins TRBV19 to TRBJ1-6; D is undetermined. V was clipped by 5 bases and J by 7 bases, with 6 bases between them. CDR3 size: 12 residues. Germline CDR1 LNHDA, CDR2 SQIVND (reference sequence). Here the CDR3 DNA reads TGTGCCAGTAGTTCAACGAATTCACCCCTCCACTTT. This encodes CASSSTNSPLHF.

The CDR3 DNA is TGTGCCAGCAGTCCACTCTCAGTTCGGGGGTCGGGAGAGACCCAGTACTTC. Residues: CASSPLSVRGSGETQYF. This chain connects TRBV6-2 or TRBV6-3 to TRBJ2-5, with TRBD2 as a possible D gene (6 bases). Germline values: CDR1 MNHEY, CDR2 SVGEGT. With 5 bases removed from V and 4 bases from J, the gap between germline ends came to 23 bases. CDR3 length: 17 residues.

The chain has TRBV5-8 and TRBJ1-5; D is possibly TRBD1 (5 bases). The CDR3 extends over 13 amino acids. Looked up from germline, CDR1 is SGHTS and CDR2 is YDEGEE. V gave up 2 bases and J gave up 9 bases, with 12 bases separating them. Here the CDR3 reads CASSFGRARPQHF. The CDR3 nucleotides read TGTGCCAGCAGCTTTGGCAGGGCTCGGCCCCAGCATTTT.

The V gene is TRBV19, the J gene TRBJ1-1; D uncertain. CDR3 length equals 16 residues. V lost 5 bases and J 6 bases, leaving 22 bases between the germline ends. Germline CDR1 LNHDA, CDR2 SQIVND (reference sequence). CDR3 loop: CASSVRGSSSIPEAFF. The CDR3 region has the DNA TGTGCCAGTAGTGTCCGGGGATCCTCGTCCATACCTGAAGCTTTCTTT.

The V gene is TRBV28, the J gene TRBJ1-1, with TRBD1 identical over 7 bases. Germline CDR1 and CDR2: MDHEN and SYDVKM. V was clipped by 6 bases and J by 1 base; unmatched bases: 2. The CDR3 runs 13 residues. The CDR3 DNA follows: TGTGCCAGCAGATGGACAGGGAACACTGAAGCTTTCTTT. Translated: CASRWTGNTEAFF.

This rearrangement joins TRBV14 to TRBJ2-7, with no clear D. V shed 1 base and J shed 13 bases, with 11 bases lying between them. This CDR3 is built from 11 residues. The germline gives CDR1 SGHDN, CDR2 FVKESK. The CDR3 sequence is CASSQAGPLYF. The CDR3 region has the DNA TGTGCCAGCAGCCAAGCAGGACCCCTCTACTTC. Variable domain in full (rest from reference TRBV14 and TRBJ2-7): EAGVTQFPSHSVIEKGQTVTLRCDPISGHDNLYWYRRVMGKEIKFLLHFVKESKQDESGMPNNRFLAERTGGTYSTLKVQPAELEDSGVYFCASSQAGPLYFGPGTRLTVT.

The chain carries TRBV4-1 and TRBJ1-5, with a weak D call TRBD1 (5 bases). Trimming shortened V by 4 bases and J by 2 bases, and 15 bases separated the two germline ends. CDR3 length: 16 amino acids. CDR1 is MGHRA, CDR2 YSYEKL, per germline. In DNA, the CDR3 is TGCGCCAGCAGCCGCCATGGGGGGGAGGGCAATCAGCCCCAGCATTTT. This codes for CASSRHGGEGNQPQHF.

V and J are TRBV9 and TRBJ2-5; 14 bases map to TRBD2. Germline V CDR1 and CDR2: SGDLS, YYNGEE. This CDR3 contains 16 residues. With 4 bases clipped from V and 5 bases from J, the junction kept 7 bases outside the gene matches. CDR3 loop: CASSPGTSGSDETQYF. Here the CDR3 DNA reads TGTGCCAGCAGCCCCGGGACTAGCGGGAGCGACGAGACCCAGTACTTC. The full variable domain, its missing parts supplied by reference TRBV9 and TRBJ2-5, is DSGVTQTPKHLITATGQRVTLRCSPRSGDLSVYWYQQSLDQGLQFLIQYYNGEERAKGNILERFSAQQFPDLHSELNLSSLELGDSALYFCASSPGTSGSDETQYFGPGTRLLVL.

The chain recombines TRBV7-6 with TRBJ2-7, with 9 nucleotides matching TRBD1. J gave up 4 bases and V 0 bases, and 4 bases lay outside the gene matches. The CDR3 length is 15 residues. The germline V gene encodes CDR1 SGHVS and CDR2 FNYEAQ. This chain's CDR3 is CASSLARQGVYEQYF. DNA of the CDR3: TGTGCCAGCAGCTTAGCGAGACAGGGGGTGTACGAGCAGTACTTC.

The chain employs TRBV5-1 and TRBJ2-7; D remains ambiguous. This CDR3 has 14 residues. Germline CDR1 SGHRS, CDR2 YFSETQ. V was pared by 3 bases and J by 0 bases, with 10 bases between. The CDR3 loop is CASSWQASSYEQYF. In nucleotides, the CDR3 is TGCGCCAGCAGCTGGCAGGCGAGCTCCTACGAGCAGTACTTC.

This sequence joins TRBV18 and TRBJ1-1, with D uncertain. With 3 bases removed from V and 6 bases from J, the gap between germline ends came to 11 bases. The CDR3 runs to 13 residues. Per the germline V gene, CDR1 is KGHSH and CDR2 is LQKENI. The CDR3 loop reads CASSPSEESEAFF. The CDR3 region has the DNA TGTGCCAGCTCACCCTCCGAGGAATCTGAAGCTTTCTTT.

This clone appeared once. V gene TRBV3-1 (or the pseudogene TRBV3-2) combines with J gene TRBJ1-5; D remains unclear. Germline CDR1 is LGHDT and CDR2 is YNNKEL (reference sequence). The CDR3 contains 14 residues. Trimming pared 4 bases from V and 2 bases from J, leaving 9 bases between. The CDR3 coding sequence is TGTGCCAGCAGCCGAGGGTACGGCAATCAGCCCCAGCATTTT. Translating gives CASSRGYGNQPQHF.

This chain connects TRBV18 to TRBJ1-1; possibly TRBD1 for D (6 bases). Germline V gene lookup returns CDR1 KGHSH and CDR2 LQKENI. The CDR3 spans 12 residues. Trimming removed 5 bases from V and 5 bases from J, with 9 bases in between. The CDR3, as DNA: TGTGCCAGCTCAGAGCAGGGGACTGAAGCTTTCTTT. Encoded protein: CASSEQGTEAFF.

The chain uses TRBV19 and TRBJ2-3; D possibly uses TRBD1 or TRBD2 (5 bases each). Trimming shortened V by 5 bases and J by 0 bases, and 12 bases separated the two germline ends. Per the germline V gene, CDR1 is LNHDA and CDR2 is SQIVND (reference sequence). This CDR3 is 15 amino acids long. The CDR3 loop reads CASSPGTASTDTQYF. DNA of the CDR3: TGTGCCAGTAGTCCAGGGACCGCCAGCACAGATACGCAGTATTTT.

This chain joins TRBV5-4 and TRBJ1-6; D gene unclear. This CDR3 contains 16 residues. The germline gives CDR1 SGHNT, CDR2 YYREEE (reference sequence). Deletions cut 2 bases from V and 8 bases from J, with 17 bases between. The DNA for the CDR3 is TGTGCCAGCAGCTTTCGGCAGATCCGTTCGGATTCACCCCTCCACTTT. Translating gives CASSFRQIRSDSPLHF.

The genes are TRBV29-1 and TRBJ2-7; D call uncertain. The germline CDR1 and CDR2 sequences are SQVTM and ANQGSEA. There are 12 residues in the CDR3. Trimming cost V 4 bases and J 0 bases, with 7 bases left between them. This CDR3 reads CSVVVHSYEQYF. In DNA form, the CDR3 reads TGCAGCGTTGTGGTGCACTCCTACGAGCAGTACTTC.

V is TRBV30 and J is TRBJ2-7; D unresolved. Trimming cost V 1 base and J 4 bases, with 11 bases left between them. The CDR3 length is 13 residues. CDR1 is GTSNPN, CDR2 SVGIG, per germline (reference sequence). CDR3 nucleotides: TGTGCCTGGAGTGGTACCTCCCCTTACGAGCAGTACTTC. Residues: CAWSGTSPYEQYF.

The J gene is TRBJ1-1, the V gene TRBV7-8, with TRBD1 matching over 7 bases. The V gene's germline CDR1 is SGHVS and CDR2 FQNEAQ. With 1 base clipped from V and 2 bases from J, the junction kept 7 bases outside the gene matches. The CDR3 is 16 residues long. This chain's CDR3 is CASSLEGNRGNTEAFF. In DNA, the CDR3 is TGTGCCAGCAGCTTAGAGGGGAACAGGGGAAACACTGAAGCTTTCTTT.

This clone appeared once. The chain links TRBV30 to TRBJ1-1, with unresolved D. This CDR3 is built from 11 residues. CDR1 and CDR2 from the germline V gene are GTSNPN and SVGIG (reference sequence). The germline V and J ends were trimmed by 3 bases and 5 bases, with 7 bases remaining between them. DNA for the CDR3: TGTGCCTGGAGGAAGGGAACTGAAGCTTTCTTT. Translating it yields CAWRKGTEAFF.